Below are 30 T cell receptor beta chains sequenced from a single sample in a study of cytomegalovirus exposure and HLA in healthy donors. PCR employed 60 Vbeta and 13 Jbeta primers. Profiling relied on immunoSEQ multiplex PCR, and the TCRdb table lists in-frame clones only, not all of them. The sample includes around 160,000 clones, roughly 87% of them seen just once. Sequencing was done on a sample of PBMCs. The source is a man between 45 and 60 years old in good health and CMV-seropositive.

The V call is TRBV4-1, the J call TRBJ1-2; 8 nucleotides agree with TRBD1. The CDR3 runs 13 residues. Germline trimming cut 3 bases from V and 8 bases from J; bases unmatched to any gene: 5. Germline V gene lookup returns CDR1 MGHRA and CDR2 YSYEKL. This CDR3 is CASSHPGQVGYTF. For the CDR3, the DNA is TGCGCCAGCAGCCACCCGGGACAGGTCGGCTACACCTTC.

This chain connects TRBV19 to TRBJ1-5, with TRBD1 matching 9 bases. The germline V gene has CDR1 LNHDA and CDR2 SQIVND (reference sequence). The J segment lost 4 bases and the V segment lost 5 bases, leaving 6 bases of the junction unmatched. The CDR3 is 15 residues long. CDR3 nucleotides: TGTGCCAGTAGTTGGTGGGACAGGGCGAATCAGCCCCAGCATTTT. Its protein is CASSWWDRANQPQHF.

This chain links TRBV1 with TRBJ2-7; TRBD1 was called by the table and not checked on the DNA. TRBV1 is labeled a pseudogene. CDR3 length: 12 amino acids. DNA for the CDR3: TGCACCAGCAGCCAAGACAAATACGAGCAGTACTTC. It encodes CTSSQDKYEQYF.

The gene calls are TRBV27 and TRBJ2-1, with TRBD1 matching 9 bases. Germline V gene sequence: CDR1 MNHEY, CDR2 SMNVEV (reference sequence). With 5 bases clipped from V and 4 bases from J, the junction kept 9 bases outside the gene matches. The CDR3 spans 16 residues. Here the CDR3 DNA reads TGTGCCAGCAGTATAACTACAGGGGGCATTTACAATGAGCAGTTCTTC. Translated, it gives CASSITTGGIYNEQFF.

The chain combines TRBV19 with TRBJ1-1, with a possible D match to TRBD1 (6 bases). Germline assignment: CDR1 LNHDA and CDR2 SQIVND (reference sequence). Trimming shortened V by 2 bases and J by 4 bases, and 8 bases separated the two germline ends. The CDR3 loop spans 13 amino acids. CDR3 residues: CASSINRVTEAFF. The CDR3 nucleotides read TGTGCCAGTAGTATAAACAGGGTCACTGAAGCTTTCTTT.

The chain links TRBV28 to TRBJ1-2, with D possibly TRBD1 on 5 matching bases. The CDR3 consists of 13 residues. Trimming took off 6 bases at V and 4 bases at J, with 12 bases between the two ends. The V gene's germline CDR1 is MDHEN and CDR2 SYDVKM. The CDR3 loop reads CASRPQGSYGYTF. In DNA form, the CDR3 reads TGTGCCAGCAGACCTCAGGGCAGCTATGGCTACACCTTC.

The rearrangement joins TRBV6-1 to TRBJ1-1; no clear D gene. Trimming removed 11 bases at V and 7 bases at J, with 14 bases between. This CDR3 is built from 11 residues. Germline V gene lookup returns CDR1 MNHNS and CDR2 SASEGT. This CDR3 is CAASEPLEAFF. CDR3 nucleotide sequence: TGTGCCGCATCAGAACCTCTTGAAGCTTTCTTT.

This chain connects TRBV9 to TRBJ1-2, with TRBD1 matching 7 bases. The CDR3 spans 15 residues. Germline CDR1 is SGDLS and CDR2 is YYNGEE. The V gene end was trimmed by 3 bases and the J gene end by 7 bases; junction bases not matched to a gene: 12. The CDR3 is CASSAYDRESGGYTF. CDR3 DNA sequence: TGTGCCAGCAGCGCTTACGACAGGGAGTCGGGTGGCTACACCTTC.

The J gene is TRBJ2-7, the V gene TRBV15; TRBD2 agrees at 7 bases. Trimming cost V 1 base and J 1 base; bases outside gene matches: 7. The length of the CDR3 is 16 residues. The germline V gene has CDR1 LNHNV and CDR2 YYDKDF (reference sequence). The DNA for the CDR3 is TGTGCCACCAGCAGAGTTATGGGAGGGCGATCCTACGAGCAGTACTTC. Translating it yields CATSRVMGGRSYEQYF.

V and J are TRBV27 and TRBJ2-7; 8 bases agree with TRBD2. Trimming cost V 5 bases and J 3 bases; bases outside gene matches: 6. CDR3 length: 14 amino acids. Germline V gene lookup returns CDR1 MNHEY and CDR2 SMNVEV (reference sequence). CDR3 sequence reads: CASSPGLASYEQYF. In nucleotides, the CDR3 is TGTGCCAGCAGTCCCGGACTAGCCAGCTACGAGCAGTACTTC.

The chain joins TRBV7-2 to TRBJ2-7, with TRBD1 identical over 10 bases. The junction had 3 bases not matched to a gene; V was cut back by 5 bases and J by 2 bases. CDR1 and CDR2 from the germline V gene are SGHTA and FQGNSA. The CDR3 totals 14 residues. The CDR3 DNA reads TGTGCCAGCAGCGCGGACAGGGGGACCTACGAGCAGTACTTC. It yields the protein CASSADRGTYEQYF.

This sequence joins TRBV19 and TRBJ1-6; TRBD1 might be the D (6 bases). The V gene lost 5 bases and the J gene lost 5 bases, with 10 bases spanning the gap. Germline V CDR1 and CDR2: LNHDA, SQIVND (reference sequence). This CDR3 has 14 residues. CDR3 nucleotides: TGTGCCAGTAGTTTGGCAGGGGATAATTCACCCCTCCACTTT. Its translation: CASSLAGDNSPLHF.

The chain couples TRBV9 to TRBJ2-5; 15 positions agree with TRBD2. Germline-derived CDR1 and CDR2 are SGDLS and YYNGEE. The V gene end was trimmed by 0 bases and the J gene end by 0 bases; junction bases not matched to a gene: 6. CDR3 length equals 19 residues. The CDR3 reads CASSVEVGLAGGNQETQYF. CDR3 coding DNA: TGTGCCAGCAGCGTAGAGGTGGGACTAGCGGGGGGAAACCAAGAGACCCAGTACTTC.

The V and J genes are TRBV5-1 and TRBJ2-3, with 8 bases identical to TRBD2. Germline-derived CDR1 and CDR2 are SGHRS and YFSETQ. Trimming at V came to 5 bases and at J to 6 bases, leaving 8 bases not matched to a gene. There are 14 residues in the CDR3. This chain's CDR3 is CASRGLAHSDTQYF. The CDR3 DNA sequence: TGCGCCAGCAGAGGACTAGCCCACTCGGATACGCAGTATTTT.

This chain joins TRBV2 and TRBJ1-2; 9 bases map to TRBD1. Germline trimming cut 1 base from V and 8 bases from J; bases unmatched to any gene: 5. Germline V CDR1 and CDR2: SNHLY, FYNNEI. The CDR3 consists of 14 residues. The DNA for the CDR3 is TGTGCCAGCAGTGAAGAACAGGGGGCTGGAGGCTACACCTTC. This gives the protein CASSEEQGAGGYTF. The full variable domain, its missing parts supplied by reference TRBV2 and TRBJ1-2, is EPEVTQTPSHQVTQMGQEVILRCVPISNHLYFYWYRQILGQKVEFLVSFYNNEISEKSEIFDDQFSVERPDGSNFTLKIRSTKLEDSAMYFCASSEEQGAGGYTFGSGTRLTVV.

This chain connects TRBV18 to TRBJ1-2, with a tentative D call TRBD1 (5 bases). This CDR3 is 14 amino acids long. Germline V CDR1 and CDR2: KGHSH, LQKENI. V was cut by 5 bases and J by 0 bases, with 10 bases left in between. CDR3 nucleotide sequence: TGTGCCAGCTCAGGCGGGGCTACTAACTATGGCTACACCTTC. Its protein is CASSGGATNYGYTF.

The chain is built from TRBV29-1 and TRBJ1-4, with no clear D. CDR3 length: 14 residues. Germline-derived CDR1 and CDR2 are SQVTM and ANQGSEA. The germline V and J ends were trimmed by 6 bases and 7 bases, with 18 bases remaining between them. The CDR3: CSVSTGWDGEKLFF. The CDR3 coding sequence is TGCAGCGTCAGCACGGGATGGGATGGTGAAAAACTGTTTTTT.

The genes are TRBV13 and TRBJ1-2; TRBD1 agrees at 7 bases. The ends lost 0 bases at V and 4 bases at J; junction bases unmatched: 5. The CDR3 length is 15 residues. Germline CDR1 is PRHDT and CDR2 is FYEKMQ (reference sequence). The CDR3 sequence: CASSLGRGDSYGYTF. CDR3 nucleotides: TGTGCCAGCAGCTTAGGGCGCGGGGACAGCTATGGCTACACCTTC.

The V call is TRBV5-4, the J call TRBJ2-2; D call uncertain. The CDR3 extends over 13 amino acids. Germline assignment: CDR1 SGHNT and CDR2 YYREEE (reference sequence). Trimming cost V 5 bases and J 4 bases, with 9 bases left between them. CDR3 loop: CASSPASTGELFF. CDR3 nucleotide sequence: TGTGCCAGCAGTCCAGCTAGCACCGGGGAGCTGTTTTTT.

This clone was found a few times. This chain uses TRBV11-1 with TRBJ2-7; no clear D gene. The CDR3 length is 13 residues. The germline V gene encodes CDR1 SGHAT and CDR2 FQDESV (reference sequence). The V end was cut by 1 base, the J end by 0 bases, with 4 bases between. The CDR3 loop is CASSLDGSYEQYF. In DNA, the CDR3 is TGTGCCAGCAGCTTAGACGGCTCCTACGAGCAGTACTTC.

This clone was counted a few times. The chain is built from TRBV6-5 and TRBJ2-1; D is ambiguous. The CDR3 loop spans 15 amino acids. V was trimmed by 3 bases and J by 0 bases, leaving 9 bases between them. In germline, CDR1 is MNHEY, CDR2 SVGAGI. CDR3: CASSYGPSSYNEQFF. CDR3 DNA sequence: TGTGCCAGCAGTTATGGGCCAAGCTCCTACAATGAGCAGTTCTTC.

The table lists this clone with a few counts. This chain uses TRBV25-1 with TRBJ2-7, with TRBD1 as a possible D gene (6 bases). This CDR3 region has 14 residues. Trimming left V 4 bases short and J 2 bases short, with 12 bases between. Germline V lookup: CDR1 MGHDK, CDR2 SYGVNS. The CDR3 bases are TGTGCCAGCAGTGGAACAGGGTTCGCCTACGAGCAGTACTTC. As protein: CASSGTGFAYEQYF.

The rearrangement joins TRBV29-1 to TRBJ2-2, with D possibly being TRBD2 (5 bases). The CDR3 totals 13 residues. V was pared by 4 bases and J by 5 bases, with 11 bases between. Germline assignment: CDR1 SQVTM and CDR2 ANQGSEA. The CDR3, as DNA: TGCAGCGTTGCGAAGGGCGGGACCGGGGAGCTGTTTTTT. Amino acids: CSVAKGGTGELFF.

Here the CDR3 DNA reads TGCGCCAGCAGCCCCGGACAGGGGGCAGATGAAGCTTTCTTT. This translates into CASSPGQGADEAFF. The chain employs TRBV5-1 and TRBJ1-1; TRBD1 matches 11 bases. In germline, CDR1 is SGHRS, CDR2 YFSETQ. The ends lost 4 bases at V and 7 bases at J; junction bases unmatched: 6. This CDR3 has 14 amino acids.

The chain links TRBV19 to TRBJ2-5, with D unclear. From germline, CDR1 is LNHDA and CDR2 SQIVND (reference sequence). V lost 5 bases and J lost 1, with 14 bases in between. CDR3 length: 15 amino acids. The CDR3 sequence is CASSLRQNLQETQYF. The CDR3 coding sequence is TGTGCCAGTAGTCTCCGACAAAACCTCCAAGAGACCCAGTACTTC.

The rearrangement uses TRBV29-1 and TRBJ2-7; D not certain. V lost 5 bases, J lost 0 bases, and 11 bases lay in between. The CDR3 extends over 13 amino acids. Germline CDR1 and CDR2: SQVTM and ANQGSEA. The CDR3 here is CSVCVESSYEQYF. CDR3 nucleotides: TGCAGCGTTTGTGTGGAGTCCTCCTACGAGCAGTACTTC.

The chain couples TRBV7-9 to TRBJ2-5; TRBD2 aligns across 7 bases. Germline CDR1 and CDR2: SEHNR and FQNEAQ (reference sequence). With 6 bases clipped from V and 7 bases from J, the junction kept 17 bases outside the gene matches. The length of the CDR3 is 16 residues. The CDR3 protein is CASRPEPGLSRATQYF. As DNA, the CDR3 is TGTGCCAGCAGGCCCGAGCCGGGACTATCGAGAGCGACCCAGTACTTC.

Only one count was recorded for this clone. The chain uses TRBV27 and TRBJ2-1, with 7 positions matching TRBD1. Losses at the gene ends were 7 bases for V and 6 bases for J; bases not matched to a gene: 0. From germline, CDR1 is MNHEY and CDR2 SMNVEV (reference sequence). The CDR3 has 11 amino acids. The CDR3 DNA reads TGTGCCAGCACAGGGGGCAATGAGCAGTTCTTC. This encodes CASTGGNEQFF.

This clone has only a few counts. The chain links TRBV6-1 to TRBJ1-2, with TRBD1 matching 9 bases. Trimming cost V 6 bases and J 6 bases; bases outside gene matches: 5. CDR1 is MNHNS and CDR2 is SASEGT in the germline V gene. CDR3 length: 13 amino acids. This CDR3 reads CASRLDRGDGYTF. In DNA, the CDR3 is TGTGCCAGCAGGTTGGACAGGGGTGATGGCTACACCTTC.

With regard to this clone: Other DNA sequences within the sample encode an identical CDR3. This rearrangement joins TRBV27 to TRBJ2-1; the D gene is possibly TRBD2 (6 bases). The V end was cut by 5 bases, the J end by 0 bases, with 11 bases between. CDR1 is MNHEY, CDR2 SMNVEV, per germline (reference sequence). The CDR3 length is 15 residues. CDR3 coding DNA: TGTGCCAGCAGTACAGGACTACTCTCCTACAATGAGCAGTTCTTC. Translated: CASSTGLLSYNEQFF.